The rows below give T cell receptor beta chains drawn from one sample of a study of T cell responses to AZD1222 COVID-19 vaccine. Clones were sequenced by immunoSEQ multiplex PCR, and TCRdb holds only the in-frame ones, with some missing. The table records 130,000 to 150,000 clones, around 89% of them present only once. The specimen comprised peripheral blood, sampled on day 0 of AZD1222 vaccination. The receptors stem from an adult in good health. Each CDR3 is given with its conserved first and last residue. Each record gives: D gene, clone size, V gene, J gene, CDR3 DNA, CDR3 protein. The D gene is left open where the match is weak. Expanded clones get a size class; other rows say once, few or many, or leave the size out.

NA	NA	TRBV5-1	TRBJ2-6	TGCGCCAGCAGCTTTGGGGGGACAGACTCTGGGGCCAACGTCCTGACTTTC	CASSFGGTDSGANVLTF
NA	NA	TRBV18	TRBJ2-5	TGTGCCACCACCACCGGGTCAAAGGAGACCCAGTACTTC	CATTTGSKETQYF
TRBD1	NA	TRBV27	TRBJ1-1	TGTGCCAGCACGTCAGGGGGATTCGCTGAAGCTTTCTTT	CASTSGGFAEAFF
NA	NA	TRBV2	TRBJ1-2	TGTGCCAGCATGACTACAGGGACCTATGGCTACACCTTC	CASMTTGTYGYTF
NA	NA	TRBV27	TRBJ1-1	TGTGCCAGCAGTCCACAGGGTAAGGGTGAAGCTTTCTTT	CASSPQGKGEAFF
NA	NA	TRBV9	TRBJ1-1	TGTGCCAGCAGCGTAGGGGAACCGAGGAACACTGAAGCTTTCTTT	CASSVGEPRNTEAFF
TRBD1	NA	TRBV11-3	TRBJ2-1	TGTGCCAGCAGCTTAGCCCCCGCGGGACAGGCAACCAACAATGAGCAGTTCTTC	CASSLAPAGQATNNEQFF
NA	NA	TRBV5-1	TRBJ2-7	TGCGCCAGCAGCGCCCAGTTGGACGAGCAGTACTTC	CASSAQLDEQYF
TRBD1	few	TRBV27	TRBJ1-1	TGTGCCAGCCAGGACAGGGGAACGAACACTGAAGCTTTCTTT	CASQDRGTNTEAFF
NA	NA	TRBV9	TRBJ2-3	TGTGCCAGCCAGGCCGTAGTTAGCGGCGATACGCAGTATTTT	CASQAVVSGDTQYF
NA	NA	TRBV21-1	TRBJ2-1	TGTGCCAGCAGCAAAGTAGGTAGCGGGGGGTTAAAGAACAATGAGCAGTTCTTC	CASSKVGSGGLKNNEQFF
NA	NA	TRBV15	TRBJ1-1	TGTGCCACCAGCTACCTGCACTATGGGCAAGCGAACACTGAAGCTTTCTTT	CATSYLHYGQANTEAFF
TRBD1	NA	TRBV7-3	TRBJ2-1	TGTGCCAGCAGCAGGACAGGGGGGGACAATGAGCAGTTCTTC	CASSRTGGDNEQFF
NA	NA	TRBV7-3	TRBJ1-2	TGTGCCAGCAGCTTAACGTTCCAGGGGTCTGGCTACACCTTC	CASSLTFQGSGYTF
NA	NA	TRBV7-9	TRBJ1-4	TGTGCCAGCGACGGGGCAGACGGCTTGTTGCCTAATGAAAAACTGTTTTTT	CASDGADGLLPNEKLFF
NA	NA	TRBV5-4	TRBJ1-3	TGTGCCGCCCGGCATTGGCAGGAGTACACCATATATTTT	CAARHWQEYTIYF
TRBD2	NA	TRBV7-2	TRBJ2-3	TGTGCCAGCAGCTTAAACGGCGGGGGGGCGCCAGATACGCAGTATTTT	CASSLNGGGAPDTQYF
TRBD1	NA	TRBV19	TRBJ1-5	TGTGCCAGTAGTATCGGCCCGACAGGGGGCACGAGTCAGCCCCAGCATTTT	CASSIGPTGGTSQPQHF
TRBD2	NA	TRBV4-2	TRBJ2-3	TGTGCCAGCAGCCAACTTACTAGCGGGGGGACAAACCTGAGGACAGATACGCAGTATTTT	CASSQLTSGGTNLRTDTQYF
TRBD1	NA	TRBV25-1	TRBJ2-7	TGTGCCAGCAGTGAAGGACAGGGGACCTACGAGCAGTACTTC	CASSEGQGTYEQYF
NA	NA	TRBV6-4	TRBJ1-1	TGTGCCAGCAGCCGAACAGAGAACACTGAAGCTTTCTTT	CASSRTENTEAFF
TRBD2	NA	TRBV6-5	TRBJ2-1	TGTGCCAGCAGTCGGACTAGATCAATCTATGAGCAGTTCTTC	CASSRTRSIYEQFF
TRBD1	NA	TRBV18	TRBJ2-7	TGTGCCAGCTCAAACGACAGGGTCCAAAACGAGCAGTACTTC	CASSNDRVQNEQYF
NA	NA	TRBV6-5	TRBJ1-3	TGTGCCAGCAGACAGGGCCCCTGGGGGGGAAACACCATATATTTT	CASRQGPWGGNTIYF
TRBD2	once	TRBV14	TRBJ2-7	TGTGCCAGCAGCCTCAGCGGGGGCAGCTCTCAGCAGTACTTC	CASSLSGGSSQQYF
NA	NA	TRBV7-9	TRBJ2-1	TGTGCCAGCAGCGCGGGACTCGAATACAATGAGCAGTTCTTC	CASSAGLEYNEQFF
NA	NA	TRBV28	TRBJ1-2	TGTGCCAGCAGAGTTTCCGGGACGGAGTACTATGGCTACACCTTC	CASRVSGTEYYGYTF
NA	NA	TRBV12-3/TRBV12-4	TRBJ1-3	TGTGCCAGCAGTTTGGACAATGGAAACACCATATATTTT	CASSLDNGNTIYF
NA	NA	TRBV19	TRBJ1-1	TGTGCCAGTAAACCGGGACAAGGTGTCGCTGAAGCTTTCTTT	CASKPGQGVAEAFF
NA	NA	TRBV19	TRBJ1-5	TGTGCCACCACCACGGGAGGCAATCAGCCCCAGCATTTT	CATTTGGNQPQHF
NA	few	TRBV6-4	TRBJ2-3	TGTGCCAGCAGTGACTCACCCAACCTGGGAGGTCCAGATACGCAGTATTTT	CASSDSPNLGGPDTQYF